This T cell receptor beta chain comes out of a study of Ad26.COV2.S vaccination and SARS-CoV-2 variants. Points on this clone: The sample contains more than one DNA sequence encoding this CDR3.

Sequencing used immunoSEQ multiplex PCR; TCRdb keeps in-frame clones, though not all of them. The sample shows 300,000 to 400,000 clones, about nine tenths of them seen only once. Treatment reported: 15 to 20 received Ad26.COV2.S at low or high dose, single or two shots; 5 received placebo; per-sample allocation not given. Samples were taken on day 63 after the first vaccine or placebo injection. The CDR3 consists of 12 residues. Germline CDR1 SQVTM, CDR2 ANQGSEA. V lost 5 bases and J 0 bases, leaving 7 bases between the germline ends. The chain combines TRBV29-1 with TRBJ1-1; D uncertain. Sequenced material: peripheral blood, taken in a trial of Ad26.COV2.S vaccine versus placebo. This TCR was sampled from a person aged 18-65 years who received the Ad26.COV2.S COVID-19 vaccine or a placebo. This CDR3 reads CSVLRLNTEAFF. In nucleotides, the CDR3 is TGCAGCGTTCTCAGGCTGAACACTGAAGCTTTCTTT.